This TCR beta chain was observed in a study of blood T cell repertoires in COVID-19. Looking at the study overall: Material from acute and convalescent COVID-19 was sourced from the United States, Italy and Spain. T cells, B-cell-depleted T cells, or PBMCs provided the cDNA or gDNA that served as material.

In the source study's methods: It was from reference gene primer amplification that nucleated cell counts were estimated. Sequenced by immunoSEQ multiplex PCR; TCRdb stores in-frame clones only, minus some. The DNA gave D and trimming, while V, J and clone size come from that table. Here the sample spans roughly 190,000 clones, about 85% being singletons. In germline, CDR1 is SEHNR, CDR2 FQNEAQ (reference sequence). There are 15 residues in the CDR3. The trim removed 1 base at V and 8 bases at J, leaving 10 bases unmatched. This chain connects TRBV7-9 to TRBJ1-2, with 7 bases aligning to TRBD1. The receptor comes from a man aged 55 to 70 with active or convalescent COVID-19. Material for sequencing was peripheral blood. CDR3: CASSLDLSTGSGYTF. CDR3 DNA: TGTGCCAGCAGCTTAGACTTGTCGACAGGGAGCGGCTACACCTTC.